These 28 T cell receptor beta chains came from one sample sequenced in a study of radiotherapy plus CTLA-4 blockade in lung cancer. TCRdb's table, derived via immunoSEQ multiplex PCR, lists solely in-frame clones and lacks some. The data contain about 80,000 clones, roughly four fifths of them singletons. This sample comprised peripheral blood, obtained from a patient treated with radiotherapy plus ipilimumab. The receptor set was obtained from a human donor with non-small cell lung cancer who had stable disease on radiotherapy plus ipilimumab.

This rearrangement joins TRBV2 to TRBJ2-1; unclear D gene. Germline CDR1 and CDR2: SNHLY and FYNNEI. V was shortened by 3 bases and J by 7 bases, with 7 bases between the two germline ends. This CDR3 has 12 amino acids. Here the CDR3 reads CASSDRRNEQFF. CDR3 sequence (DNA): TGTGCCAGCAGTGATAGGCGGAATGAGCAGTTCTTC. The whole variable domain, filled in from reference TRBV2 and TRBJ2-1, reads EPEVTQTPSHQVTQMGQEVILRCVPISNHLYFYWYRQILGQKVEFLVSFYNNEISEKSEIFDDQFSVERPDGSNFTLKIRSTKLEDSAMYFCASSDRRNEQFFGPGTRLTVL.

The V call is TRBV7-8, the J call TRBJ2-7, with D possibly TRBD2 on 6 matching bases. Germline values: CDR1 SGHVS, CDR2 FQNEAQ. This CDR3 contains 14 residues. V was shortened by 5 bases and J by 2 bases, with 13 bases between the two germline ends. CDR3 residues: CASSDRRGAYEQYF. CDR3 DNA sequence: TGTGCCAGCAGCGACCGGAGGGGAGCCTACGAGCAGTACTTC.

The V gene is TRBV7-9, the J gene TRBJ2-5; D gene uncertain. Trimming left V 6 bases short and J 0 bases short, with 11 bases between. The germline V gene encodes CDR1 SEHNR and CDR2 FQNEAQ (reference sequence). The CDR3 spans 14 residues. The CDR3: CASSSRLNQETQYF. CDR3 sequence (DNA): TGTGCCAGCAGTTCAAGACTCAACCAAGAGACCCAGTACTTC. The complete variable domain, with remaining parts taken from reference TRBV7-9 and TRBJ2-5, reads DTGVSQNPRHKITKRGQNVTFRCDPISEHNRLYWYRQTLGQGPEFLTYFQNEAQLEKSRLLSDRFSAERPKGSFSTLEIQRTEQGDSAMYLCASSSRLNQETQYFGPGTRLLVL.

This sequence joins TRBV6-1 and TRBJ2-7, with D possibly being TRBD1 (5 bases). Germline lookup yields CDR1 MNHNS and CDR2 SASEGT. The CDR3 consists of 12 residues. Trimming pared 5 bases from V and 4 bases from J, leaving 9 bases between. The DNA for the CDR3 is TGTGCCAGCAGTCGCACAGGATACGAGCAGTACTTC. This translates into CASSRTGYEQYF.

The V and J genes are TRBV28 and TRBJ2-6; D gene unclear. Germline CDR1 MDHEN, CDR2 SYDVKM. V was trimmed by 6 bases and J by 4 bases, leaving 4 bases between them. The CDR3 spans 12 residues. The DNA of the CDR3 is TGTGCCAGCAGGGAGGGGGCCAACGTCCTGACTTTC. This gives the protein CASREGANVLTF. The variable domain in full, completed from reference TRBV28 and TRBJ2-6, reads DVKVTQSSRYLVKRTGEKVFLECVQDMDHENMFWYRQDPGLGLRLIYFSYDVKMKEKGDIPEGYSVSREKKERFSLILESASTNQTSMYLCASREGANVLTFGAGSRLTVL.

The chain links TRBV30 to TRBJ1-5; D remains unclear. Germline V gene data show CDR1 as GTSNPN and CDR2 as SVGIG (reference sequence). V was trimmed by 1 base and J by 7 bases, leaving 20 bases between them. The CDR3 totals 16 residues. CDR3 loop: CAWSDAGGVGGQPQHF. CDR3 nucleotide sequence: TGTGCCTGGAGTGACGCCGGTGGGGTGGGAGGGCAGCCCCAGCATTTT.

This chain joins TRBV7-2 and TRBJ2-2; 8 nucleotides match TRBD2. The CDR3 extends over 16 amino acids. From germline, CDR1 is SGHTA and CDR2 FQGNSA. Trimming at V came to 6 bases and at J to 0 bases, leaving 6 bases not matched to a gene. The CDR3 nucleotides read TGTGCCAGCAGACCCGGGACTAGTGCGAACACCGGGGAGCTGTTTTTT. Residues: CASRPGTSANTGELFF.

The CDR3: CASSSPDRATYEQYF. In DNA, the CDR3 is TGTGCCAGCAGTTCGCCCGACAGGGCTACCTACGAGCAGTACTTC. The chain joins TRBV28 to TRBJ2-7; 7 bases fit TRBD1. The CDR3 is 15 amino acids. V gave up 4 bases and J gave up 2 bases; unmatched junction bases: 8. Germline V gene lookup returns CDR1 MDHEN and CDR2 SYDVKM.

This sequence joins TRBV19 and TRBJ2-2; a possible D gene is TRBD1 (5 bases). The CDR3 runs 15 residues. Looked up from germline, CDR1 is LNHDA and CDR2 is SQIVND (reference sequence). V was clipped by 5 bases and J by 6 bases, with 16 bases between them. The CDR3 reads CASSVRQGYAGELFF. CDR3 bases: TGTGCCAGTAGTGTCCGCCAGGGATATGCCGGGGAGCTGTTTTTT.

The rearrangement links TRBV29-1 to TRBJ1-1; a weak D match, TRBD1 (6 bases). The ends were cut back, 4 bases at V and 5 bases at J, with 11 bases in the middle. CDR1 SQVTM and CDR2 ANQGSEA come from the germline V gene. CDR3 length: 12 residues. The CDR3 here is CSVGGRGTEAFF. Written as DNA, the CDR3 is TGCAGCGTTGGGGGGCGGGGGACTGAAGCTTTCTTT.

V and J are TRBV6-5 and TRBJ1-2; TRBD1 aligns across 7 bases. The ends lost 7 bases at V and 5 bases at J; junction bases unmatched: 13. The germline V gene encodes CDR1 MNHEY and CDR2 SVGAGI. The CDR3 runs 15 residues. The CDR3: CASTISGTESYGYTF. As DNA, the CDR3 is TGTGCCAGCACCATTTCCGGGACAGAGAGTTATGGCTACACCTTC.

The chain employs TRBV21-1 and TRBJ1-6; TRBD1, as called in the table, went unchecked against the DNA. TRBV21-1 is recorded as a pseudogene. The CDR3 length is 15 residues. This CDR3 reads CASSKVSSYNSPLHF. CDR3 nucleotide sequence: TGTGCCAGCAGCAAAGTCAGCTCCTATAATTCACCCCTCCACTTT.

The J gene is TRBJ1-5, the V gene TRBV30, with D perhaps matching TRBD1 (5 bases). The V end lost 2 bases, the J end lost 6 bases, and 11 bases lay between the germline ends. The CDR3 is 13 amino acids. Germline values: CDR1 GTSNPN, CDR2 SVGIG (reference sequence). The CDR3 reads CAWSNNGGQPQHF. In nucleotides, the CDR3 is TGTGCCTGGAGTAACAATGGGGGTCAGCCCCAGCATTTT.

The genes are TRBV28 and TRBJ2-3; TRBD2 agrees at 12 bases. This CDR3 spans 15 amino acids. Germline CDR1 and CDR2: MDHEN and SYDVKM. The V gene end was trimmed by 5 bases and the J gene end by 4 bases; junction bases not matched to a gene: 4. This chain's CDR3 is CASSTSGRIADTQYF. The CDR3 nucleotides are TGTGCCAGCAGTACTAGCGGGAGGATAGCAGATACGCAGTATTTT.

This chain links TRBV6-5 with TRBJ1-5, with D hard to call. The CDR3 has 14 amino acids. CDR1 and CDR2 (germline): MNHEY, SVGAGI. V was cut by 7 bases and J by 5 bases, with 15 bases left in between. The CDR3 loop is CASMAPGGYQPQHF. In nucleotides, the CDR3 is TGTGCCAGCATGGCACCGGGAGGTTATCAGCCCCAGCATTTT.

V gene TRBV19 combines with J gene TRBJ1-5, with D unclear. Trimming left V 7 bases short and J 0 bases short, with 19 bases between. The CDR3 runs 17 residues. The V gene's germline CDR1 is LNHDA and CDR2 SQIVND (reference sequence). The CDR3: CASNQLTLPYSNQPQHF. CDR3 in DNA: TGTGCCAGTAATCAGCTCACTCTCCCGTATAGCAATCAGCCCCAGCATTTT.

The gene calls are TRBV15 and TRBJ1-5; D not resolved. Trimming removed 1 base from V and 6 bases from J, with 10 bases in between. CDR1 is LNHNV and CDR2 is YYDKDF in the germline V gene (reference sequence). The CDR3 covers 14 residues. The DNA of the CDR3 is TGTGCCACCAGCAGAGCACCGGTAAGTCAGCCCCAGCATTTT. This gives the protein CATSRAPVSQPQHF.

CDR3 region: CAHTARVYEKLFF. The DNA for the CDR3 is TGTGCCCACACTGCCAGAGTTTATGAAAAACTGTTTTTT. The chain carries TRBV28 and TRBJ1-4; D gene unclear. The ends were cut back, 11 bases at V and 6 bases at J, with 16 bases in the middle. This CDR3 region has 13 residues. Germline V gene lookup returns CDR1 MDHEN and CDR2 SYDVKM.

The CDR3 reads CASSLSTEAFF. The CDR3 DNA follows: TGCGCCAGCAGCTTGAGCACTGAAGCTTTCTTT. The chain is built from TRBV5-1 and TRBJ1-1, with D hard to call. V lost 1 base and J lost 4, with 2 bases in between. This CDR3 spans 11 amino acids. The V gene's germline CDR1 is SGHRS and CDR2 YFSETQ.

The V and J genes are TRBV23-1 and TRBJ2-6; 8 bases match TRBD1. TRBV23-1 is marked as an open reading frame, function uncertain. This CDR3 has 18 amino acids. J lost 4 bases, V lost 4 bases, and 12 bases had no gene match. This chain's CDR3 is CASSRPGPTGAGANVLTF. CDR3 nucleotides: TGCGCCAGCAGTCGCCCTGGGCCGACAGGGGCGGGGGCCAACGTCCTGACTTTC.

This CDR3 is CASSIWGNGGYTF. The CDR3 DNA reads TGTGCCAGTAGTATCTGGGGGAACGGAGGCTACACCTTC. This chain joins TRBV19 and TRBJ1-2; maybe TRBD1 (5 bases). Trimming removed 3 bases at V and 8 bases at J, with 13 bases between. The length of the CDR3 is 13 residues. Germline V gives CDR1 LNHDA, CDR2 SQIVND (reference sequence).

This clone was found a few times. The chain carries TRBV19 and TRBJ2-2; unclear D gene. The CDR3 extends over 12 amino acids. V was pared by 8 bases and J by 8 bases, with 12 bases between. The germline V gene encodes CDR1 LNHDA and CDR2 SQIVND (reference sequence). The CDR3 region is CASALLGGELFF. The DNA of the CDR3 is TGTGCCAGTGCCCTTCTCGGGGGGGAGCTGTTTTTT.

The V call is TRBV9, the J call TRBJ1-2, with 10 nucleotides matching TRBD1. The CDR3 contains 14 residues. V trimming: 3 bases; J trimming: 6 bases; junction bases outside the gene matches: 5. Germline loops: CDR1 SGDLS, CDR2 YYNGEE. CDR3 sequence reads: CASSATGTGDGYTF. For the CDR3, the DNA is TGTGCCAGCAGCGCGACCGGGACAGGGGATGGCTACACCTTC.

This clone was counted only a few times. The chain has TRBV19 and TRBJ1-2; a possible D gene is TRBD1 (5 bases). The CDR3 loop spans 10 amino acids. V lost 10 bases and J lost 8, with 11 bases in between. From germline, CDR1 is LNHDA and CDR2 SQIVND (reference sequence). DNA for the CDR3: TGTGCCACGGGACTTGGGGGCTACACCTTC. This encodes CATGLGGYTF. The complete variable domain, with remaining parts taken from reference TRBV19 and TRBJ1-2, reads DGGITQSPKYLFRKEGQNVTLSCEQNLNHDAMYWYRQDPGQGLRLIYYSQIVNDFQKGDIAEGYSVSREKKESFPLTVTSAQKNPTAFYLCATGLGGYTFGSGTRLTVV.

Details on this clone: At one of its ends the junction is not consistent with the germline gene, which may arise from a read error. The chain uses TRBV7-7 and TRBJ1-3; 9 bases are shared with TRBD1. Germline V gene sequence: CDR1 SSHAT, CDR2 FNYEAQ (reference sequence). The CDR3 consists of 14 residues. The CDR3 reads CASSLGQGSDTIYF. The CDR3 DNA sequence: TGTGCTAGCAGCCTCGGACAGGGGTCGGACACCATATATTTT.

This sequence joins TRBV5-1 and TRBJ2-3, with TRBD2 matching 11 bases. The CDR3 runs 15 residues. The V gene end was trimmed by 4 bases and the J gene end by 3 bases; junction bases not matched to a gene: 4. The germline gives CDR1 SGHRS, CDR2 YFSETQ. The CDR3 protein is CASSRLAGPTDTQYF. The CDR3 DNA reads TGCGCCAGCAGCCGACTAGCGGGACCGACAGATACGCAGTATTTT.

A single count supports this clone. The CDR3 DNA is TGTGCCACCAGCAGAGATCGAGCGGGATTGAACACTGAAGCTTTCTTT. It is translated as CATSRDRAGLNTEAFF. The genes are TRBV15 and TRBJ1-1; D is uncertain. Germline values: CDR1 LNHNV, CDR2 YYDKDF (reference sequence). Trimming cost V 0 bases and J 0 bases, with 11 bases left between them. CDR3 size: 16 residues. Complete variable domain (other parts from reference TRBV15 and TRBJ1-1): DAMVIQNPRYQVTQFGKPVTLSCSQTLNHNVMYWYQQKSSQAPKLLFHYYDKDFNNEADTPDNFQSRRPNTSFCFLDIRSPGLGDTAMYLCATSRDRAGLNTEAFFGQGTRLTVV.

This chain uses TRBV7-8 with TRBJ1-5, with no clear D. CDR1 SGHVS and CDR2 FQNEAQ come from the germline V gene. The CDR3 totals 16 residues. The V and J ends lost 0 bases and 2 bases respectively, with 11 bases between them. The CDR3 here is CASSLAGNFGNQPQHF. The CDR3 DNA is TGTGCCAGCAGCTTAGCAGGAAACTTTGGCAATCAGCCCCAGCATTTT.